What follows are 3 T cell receptor beta chains derived from one specimen sequenced in a study of cytomegalovirus exposure and HLA in healthy donors. With 60 Vbeta and 13 Jbeta primers, the PCR was carried out. Clones were read by immunoSEQ multiplex PCR, and TCRdb kept only the in-frame ones, dropping some. Here the sample spans about 64,000 clones, 77% being singletons. Sequenced input: PBMCs. The receptor source for this set is a male donor in good health and CMV-seropositive.

The chain joins TRBV6-5 to TRBJ1-4, with TRBD1 matching 8 bases. The CDR3 runs to 14 residues. Germline V gene data show CDR1 as MNHEY and CDR2 as SVGAGI. J lost 5 bases, V lost 5 bases, and 4 bases had no gene match. DNA of the CDR3: TGTGCCAGCAGTCCAGGGGGCCAGAATGAAAAACTGTTTTTT. Its protein product is CASSPGGQNEKLFF.

The chain couples TRBV7-2 to TRBJ1-5; TRBD1 is a possible D gene (5 bases). The CDR3 extends over 15 amino acids. Trimming cost V 5 bases and J 7 bases, with 18 bases left between them. The germline V gene encodes CDR1 SGHTA and CDR2 FQGNSA. In DNA form, the CDR3 reads TGTGCCAGCAGCCGCGACGGGGGAGGCGGCCAGCCCCAGCATTTT. Its translation: CASSRDGGGGQPQHF.

This sequence joins TRBV7-8 and TRBJ1-5; D ambiguous. Germline V gene lookup returns CDR1 SGHVS and CDR2 FQNEAQ. The CDR3 spans 15 residues. V was pared by 0 bases and J by 5 bases, with 11 bases between. CDR3 DNA sequence: TGTGCCAGCAGCTTAGCCCTAGAAGGTGATCAGCCCCAGCATTTT. Translating it yields CASSLALEGDQPQHF.